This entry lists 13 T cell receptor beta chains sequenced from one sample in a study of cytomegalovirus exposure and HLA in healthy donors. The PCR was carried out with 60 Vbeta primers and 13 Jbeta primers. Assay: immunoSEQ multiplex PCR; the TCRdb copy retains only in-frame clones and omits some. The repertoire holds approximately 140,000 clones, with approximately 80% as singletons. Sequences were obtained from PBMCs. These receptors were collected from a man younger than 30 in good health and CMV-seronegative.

The CDR3 sequence is CASSQGTGTSHEQYF. The CDR3 DNA is TGCGCCAGCAGCCAAGGGACAGGGACTTCCCACGAGCAGTACTTC. The genes are TRBV4-3 and TRBJ2-7; 8 bases agree with TRBD1. With V trimmed by 1 base and J by 5 bases, 7 bases remained unmatched. Per the germline V gene, CDR1 is LGHNA and CDR2 is YSLEER. The CDR3 is 15 residues long.

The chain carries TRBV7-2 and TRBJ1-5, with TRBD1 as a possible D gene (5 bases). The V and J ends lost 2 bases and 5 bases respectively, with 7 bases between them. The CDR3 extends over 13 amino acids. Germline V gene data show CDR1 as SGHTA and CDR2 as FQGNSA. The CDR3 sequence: CASSLQGDQPQHF. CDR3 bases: TGTGCCAGCAGCTTACAGGGTGATCAGCCCCAGCATTTT.

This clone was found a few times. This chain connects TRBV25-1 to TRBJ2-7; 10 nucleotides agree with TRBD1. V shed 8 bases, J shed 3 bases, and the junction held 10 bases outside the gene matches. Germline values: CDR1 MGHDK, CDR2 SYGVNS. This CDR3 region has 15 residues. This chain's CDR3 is CASEPSRDRGYEQYF. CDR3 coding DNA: TGTGCCAGCGAACCCTCACGGGACAGGGGCTACGAGCAGTACTTC.

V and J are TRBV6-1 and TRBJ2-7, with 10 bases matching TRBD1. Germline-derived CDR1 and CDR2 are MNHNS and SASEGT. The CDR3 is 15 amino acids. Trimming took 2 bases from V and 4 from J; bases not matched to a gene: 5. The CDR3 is CASSERGDRGYEQYF. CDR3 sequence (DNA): TGTGCCAGCAGTGAAAGAGGGGACAGGGGTTACGAGCAGTACTTC.

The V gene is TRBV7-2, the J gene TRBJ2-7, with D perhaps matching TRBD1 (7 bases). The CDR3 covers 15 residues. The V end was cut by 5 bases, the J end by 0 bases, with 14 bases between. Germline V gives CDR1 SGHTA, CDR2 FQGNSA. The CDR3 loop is CASSTTGTFSYEQYF. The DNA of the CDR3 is TGTGCCAGCAGCACGACAGGGACTTTCTCCTACGAGCAGTACTTC.

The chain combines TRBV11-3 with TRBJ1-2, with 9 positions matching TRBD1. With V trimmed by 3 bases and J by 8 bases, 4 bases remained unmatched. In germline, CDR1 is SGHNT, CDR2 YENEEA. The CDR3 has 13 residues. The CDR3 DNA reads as TGTGCCAGCAGCTTGACAGGGGGTCGGGGCTACACCTTC. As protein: CASSLTGGRGYTF.

The CDR3 here is CASSLYSTYNEQFF. DNA of the CDR3: TGTGCCAGCAGTTTATACAGTACCTACAATGAGCAGTTCTTC. V gene TRBV27 combines with J gene TRBJ2-1; no definite D call. The V end lost 1 base, the J end lost 2 bases, and 6 bases lay between the germline ends. This CDR3 has 14 residues. CDR1 MNHEY and CDR2 SMNVEV come from the germline V gene (reference sequence).

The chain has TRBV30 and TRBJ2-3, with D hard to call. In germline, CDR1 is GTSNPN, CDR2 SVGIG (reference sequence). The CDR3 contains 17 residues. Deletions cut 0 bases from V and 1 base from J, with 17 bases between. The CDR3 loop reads CAWSVAGRPTRTDTQYF. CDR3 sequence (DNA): TGTGCCTGGAGTGTTGCAGGAAGGCCCACCCGCACAGATACGCAGTATTTT.

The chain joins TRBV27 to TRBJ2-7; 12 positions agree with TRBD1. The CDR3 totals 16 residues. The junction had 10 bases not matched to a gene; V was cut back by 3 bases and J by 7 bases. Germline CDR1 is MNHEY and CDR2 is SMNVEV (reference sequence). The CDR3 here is CASSFRSGQGAGEQYF. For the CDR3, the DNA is TGTGCCAGCAGTTTCCGCTCGGGACAGGGGGCAGGGGAGCAGTACTTC.

The CDR3 spells CASSLLASEETQYF. CDR3 coding DNA: TGCGCCAGCAGTTTACTAGCGTCGGAAGAGACCCAGTACTTC. The chain uses TRBV10-1 and TRBJ2-5, with 7 bases lining up with TRBD2. CDR3 length: 14 residues. Unmatched junction bases numbered 6, after V lost 5 bases and J lost 3 bases. Per germline, CDR1 WNHNN and CDR2 SYGVQD (reference sequence).

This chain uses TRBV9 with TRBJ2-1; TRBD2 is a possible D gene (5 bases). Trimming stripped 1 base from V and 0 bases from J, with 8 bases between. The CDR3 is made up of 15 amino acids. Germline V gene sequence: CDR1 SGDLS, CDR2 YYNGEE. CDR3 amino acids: CASSVRGSSYNEQFF. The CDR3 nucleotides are TGTGCCAGCAGCGTAAGAGGGAGCTCCTACAATGAGCAGTTCTTC.

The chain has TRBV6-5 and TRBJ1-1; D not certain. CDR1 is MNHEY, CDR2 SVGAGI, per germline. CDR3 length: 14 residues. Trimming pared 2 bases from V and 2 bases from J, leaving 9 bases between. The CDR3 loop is CASSYGSVNTEAFF. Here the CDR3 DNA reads TGTGCCAGCAGTTACGGGAGTGTAAACACTGAAGCTTTCTTT.

The DNA for the CDR3 is TGTGCCAGCAGCTTGGCGAATGGACAGGGAGGATACGAGCAGTACTTC. This encodes CASSLANGQGGYEQYF. This rearrangement joins TRBV7-2 to TRBJ2-7, with 8 bases aligning to TRBD1. The CDR3 spans 16 residues. The trim removed 3 bases at V and 4 bases at J, leaving 11 bases unmatched. In germline, CDR1 is SGHTA, CDR2 FQGNSA.